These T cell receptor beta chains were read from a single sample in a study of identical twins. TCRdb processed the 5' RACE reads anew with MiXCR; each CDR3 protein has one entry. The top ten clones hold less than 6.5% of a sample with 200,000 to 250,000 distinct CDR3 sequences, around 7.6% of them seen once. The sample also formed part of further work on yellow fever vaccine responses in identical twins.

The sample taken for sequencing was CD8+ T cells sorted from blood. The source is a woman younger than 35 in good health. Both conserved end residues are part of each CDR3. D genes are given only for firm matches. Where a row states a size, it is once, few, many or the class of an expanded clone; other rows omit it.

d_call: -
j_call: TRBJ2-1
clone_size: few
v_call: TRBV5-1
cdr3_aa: CASTTRNEQFF
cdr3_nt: TGCGCCAGCACTACACGAAATGAGCAGTTCTTC

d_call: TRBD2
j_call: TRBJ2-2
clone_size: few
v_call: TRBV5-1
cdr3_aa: CASSNGLAVITNTGELFF
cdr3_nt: TGCGCCAGCAGCAATGGACTAGCGGTAATAACGAACACCGGGGAGCTGTTTTTT

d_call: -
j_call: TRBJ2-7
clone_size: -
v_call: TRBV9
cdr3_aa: CASSVDGRGPYEQYF
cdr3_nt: TGTGCCAGCAGCGTAGATGGAAGGGGTCCCTACGAGCAGTACTTC

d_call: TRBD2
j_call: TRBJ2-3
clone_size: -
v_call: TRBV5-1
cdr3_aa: CASSQRAGGLGDTQYF
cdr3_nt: TGCGCCAGCAGCCAGCGAGCGGGAGGCTTGGGAGATACGCAGTATTTT

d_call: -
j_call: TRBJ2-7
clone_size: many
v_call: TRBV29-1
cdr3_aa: CSVEDSGYEQYF
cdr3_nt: TGCAGCGTTGAAGATTCCGGCTACGAGCAGTACTTC

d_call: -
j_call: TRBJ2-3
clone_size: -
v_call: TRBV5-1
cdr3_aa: CASTPGLHQNTDTQYF
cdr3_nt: TGCGCCAGCACCCCGGGCTTGCACCAGAACACAGATACGCAGTATTTT

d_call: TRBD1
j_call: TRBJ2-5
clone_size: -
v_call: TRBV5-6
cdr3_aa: CASSLAGTEDWVGQYF
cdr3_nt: TGTGCCAGCAGCTTGGCAGGGACAGAGGATTGGGTAGGCCAGTACTTC

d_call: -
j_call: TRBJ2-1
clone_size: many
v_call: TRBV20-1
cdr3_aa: CSAATIAGNEQFF
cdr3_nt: TGCAGTGCTGCCACGATCGCTGGGAATGAGCAGTTCTTC

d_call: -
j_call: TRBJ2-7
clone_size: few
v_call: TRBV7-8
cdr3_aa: CASSLETGTYEQYF
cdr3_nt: TGTGCCAGCAGCTTAGAAACCGGAACCTACGAGCAGTACTTC

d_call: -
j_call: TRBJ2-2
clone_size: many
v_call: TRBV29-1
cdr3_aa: CSVQSNTGELFF
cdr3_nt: TGCAGCGTTCAATCGAACACCGGGGAGCTGTTTTTT

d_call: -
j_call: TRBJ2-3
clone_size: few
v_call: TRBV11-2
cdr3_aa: CASSLVRDTQYF
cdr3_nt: TGTGCCAGCAGCTTAGTCAGAGATACGCAGTATTTT

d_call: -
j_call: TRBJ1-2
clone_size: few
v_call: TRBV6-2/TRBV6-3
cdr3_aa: CASSGPDQGGYTF
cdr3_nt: TGTGCCAGCAGTGGCCCGGACCAGGGTGGCTACACCTTC

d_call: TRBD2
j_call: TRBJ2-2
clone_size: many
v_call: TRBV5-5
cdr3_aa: CASSLRLAGNTGELFF
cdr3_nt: TGTGCCAGCAGCTTACGGCTAGCGGGGAACACCGGGGAGCTGTTTTTT

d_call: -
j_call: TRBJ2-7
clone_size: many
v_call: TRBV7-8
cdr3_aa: CASSLEMNYYEQYF
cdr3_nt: TGTGCCAGCAGCTTAGAAATGAACTATTACGAGCAGTACTTC

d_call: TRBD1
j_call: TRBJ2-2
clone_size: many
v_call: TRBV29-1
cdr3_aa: CSVEMGGQGSSGELFF
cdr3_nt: TGCAGCGTTGAAATGGGGGGACAGGGATCGTCCGGGGAGCTGTTTTTT

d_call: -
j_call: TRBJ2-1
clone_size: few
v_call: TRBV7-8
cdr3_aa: CASSLALGGGSYNEQFF
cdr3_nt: TGTGCCAGCAGCTTAGCGCTTGGGGGTGGCTCCTACAATGAGCAGTTCTTC

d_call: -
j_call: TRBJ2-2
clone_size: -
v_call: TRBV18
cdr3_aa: CASSPSSPSDPTGELFF
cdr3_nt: TGTGCCAGCTCGCCCTCGTCCCCCTCAGATCCTACCGGGGAGCTGTTTTTT

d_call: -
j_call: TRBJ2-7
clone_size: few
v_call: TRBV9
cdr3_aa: CASSVDSESYEQYF
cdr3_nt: TGTGCCAGCAGCGTCGACAGTGAGAGCTACGAGCAGTACTTC

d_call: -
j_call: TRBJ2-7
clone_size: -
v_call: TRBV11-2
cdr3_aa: CASSSSRDSTGEQYF
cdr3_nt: TGTGCCAGCAGCTCCAGCAGGGATTCAACGGGCGAGCAGTACTTC

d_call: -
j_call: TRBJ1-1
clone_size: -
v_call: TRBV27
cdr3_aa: CASSLSGSYTEAFF
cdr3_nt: TGTGCCAGCAGTTTATCAGGGAGTTACACTGAAGCTTTCTTT

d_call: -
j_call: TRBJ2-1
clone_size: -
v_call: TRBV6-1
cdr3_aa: CASSEGAGFVYNEQFF
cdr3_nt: TGTGCCAGCAGTGAAGGCGCTGGGTTCGTTTACAATGAGCAGTTCTTC

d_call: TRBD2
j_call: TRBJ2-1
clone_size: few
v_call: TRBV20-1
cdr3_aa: CSAVGLAGVGNEQFF
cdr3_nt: TGCAGTGCTGTAGGACTAGCGGGAGTGGGGAATGAGCAGTTCTTC

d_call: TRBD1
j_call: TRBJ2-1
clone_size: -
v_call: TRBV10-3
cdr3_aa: CAISDWQGADNEQFF
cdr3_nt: TGTGCCATCAGTGATTGGCAGGGGGCGGACAATGAGCAGTTCTTC